The 24 T cell receptor beta chains below were found in one sample sequenced in a study of blood T cell repertoires in COVID-19. TCRdb keeps only in-frame clones here, not all; method: immunoSEQ multiplex PCR. This table has roughly 97,000 clones, roughly nine tenths appearing once. Sequencing was performed on peripheral blood. The source of these receptors is a human donor in a cohort sampled during active COVID-19.

In this sample, this clone turned up once. The genes are TRBV7-2 and TRBJ2-7, with TRBD2 matching 8 bases. Germline V gene lookup returns CDR1 SGHTA and CDR2 FQGNSA. The trim removed 5 bases at V and 4 bases at J, leaving 7 bases unmatched. The CDR3 contains 14 residues. The DNA of the CDR3 is TGTGCCAGCAGCGCCGGAACGGGGGGGTACGAGCAGTACTTC. Its protein is CASSAGTGGYEQYF. The full variable domain, with the rest looked up from reference TRBV7-2 and TRBJ2-7, is GAGVSQSPSNKVTEKGKDVELRCDPISGHTALYWYRQSLGQGLEFLIYFQGNSAPDKSGLPSDRFSAERTGGSVSTLTIQRTQQEDSAVYLCASSAGTGGYEQYFGPGTRLTVT.

The table lists this clone with a few counts. V and J are TRBV5-1 and TRBJ2-7; a possible D gene is TRBD2 (6 bases). The V gene lost 3 bases and the J gene lost 2 bases, with 12 bases spanning the gap. There are 14 residues in the CDR3. Per the germline V gene, CDR1 is SGHRS and CDR2 is YFSETQ. The CDR3 loop is CASSSGTLTYEQYF. In DNA, the CDR3 is TGCGCCAGCAGCTCCGGGACTCTTACCTACGAGCAGTACTTC.

The rearrangement links TRBV5-5 to TRBJ1-1; maybe TRBD1 (6 bases). Germline V gene sequence: CDR1 SGHKS, CDR2 YYEKEE (reference sequence). Trimming removed 4 bases from V and 8 bases from J, with 9 bases in between. CDR3 length: 11 amino acids. The DNA of the CDR3 is TGTGCCAGCAGCCCCGGGACAGAAGCTTTCTTT. Its protein product is CASSPGTEAFF.

This chain joins TRBV12-3 or TRBV12-4 and TRBJ1-2; D might be TRBD1 (5 bases). The CDR3 runs to 13 residues. V was cut by 6 bases and J by 7 bases, with 15 bases left in between. Here the CDR3 DNA reads TGTGCCAGCAGCGGCGGGACGGCGAGTGGCTACACCTTC. It encodes CASSGGTASGYTF.

The chain is built from TRBV9 and TRBJ2-3; D call uncertain. Germline lookup yields CDR1 SGDLS and CDR2 YYNGEE. The CDR3 sequence is 12 residues long. Deletions cut 3 bases from V and 1 base from J, with 3 bases between. The CDR3 reads CASSAGTDTQYF. CDR3 nucleotide sequence: TGTGCCAGCAGCGCGGGCACAGATACGCAGTATTTT. The full variable domain, completed using reference TRBV9 and TRBJ2-3, is DSGVTQTPKHLITATGQRVTLRCSPRSGDLSVYWYQQSLDQGLQFLIQYYNGEERAKGNILERFSAQQFPDLHSELNLSSLELGDSALYFCASSAGTDTQYFGPGTRLTVL.

The CDR3 sequence: CASSFLLAGSTGELFF. The CDR3 nucleotides read TGTGCCAGCAGTTTTCTACTAGCGGGAAGTACCGGGGAGCTGTTTTTT. This rearrangement joins TRBV27 to TRBJ2-2, with TRBD2 matching 10 bases. CDR1 MNHEY and CDR2 SMNVEV come from the germline V gene (reference sequence). Trimming at V came to 3 bases and at J to 5 bases, leaving 6 bases not matched to a gene. The length of the CDR3 is 16 residues.

CDR3 sequence (DNA): TGTGCCAGTAGTCAAACGACAGGGGGTAATTCACCCCTCCACTTT. Residues: CASSQTTGGNSPLHF. The V call is TRBV19, the J call TRBJ1-6, with 9 bases lining up with TRBD1. Germline V gene sequence: CDR1 LNHDA, CDR2 SQIVND (reference sequence). The CDR3 has 15 amino acids. Trimming took 5 bases from V and 6 from J; bases not matched to a gene: 5.

A few counts support this clone. V gene TRBV19 combines with J gene TRBJ1-5; 8 bases fit TRBD1. This CDR3 has 14 residues. The V gene's germline CDR1 is LNHDA and CDR2 SQIVND (reference sequence). Trimming removed 1 base from V and 5 bases from J; junction bases left unmatched: 1. The DNA for the CDR3 is TGTGCCAGTAGTATAGGGACAGGGCATCAGCCCCAGCATTTT. It is translated as CASSIGTGHQPQHF.

The genes are TRBV10-1 and TRBJ2-2; TRBD1 is a possible D gene (6 bases). V lost 6 bases, J lost 5 bases, and 13 bases lay in between. Looked up from germline, CDR1 is WNHNN and CDR2 is SYGVQD (reference sequence). CDR3 length equals 14 residues. The CDR3 reads CASRVGQTTGELFF. The CDR3 nucleotides are TGCGCCAGCAGGGTAGGACAGACGACCGGGGAGCTGTTTTTT.

This chain links TRBV15 with TRBJ1-2; D is unresolved. This CDR3 is built from 14 residues. Trimming cost V 0 bases and J 7 bases, with 12 bases left between them. Germline V lookup: CDR1 LNHNV, CDR2 YYDKDF (reference sequence). CDR3 nucleotide sequence: TGTGCCACCAGCAGAGATCGGGGAAACGGTGGCTACACCTTC. Translating gives CATSRDRGNGGYTF.

The rearrangement links TRBV7-6 to TRBJ1-2; 8 nucleotides line up with TRBD1. Per the germline V gene, CDR1 is SGHVS and CDR2 is FNYEAQ. The CDR3 totals 15 residues. The ends lost 2 bases at V and 3 bases at J; junction bases unmatched: 5. DNA of the CDR3: TGTGCCAGCAGCTTATCGGACAGGGAATACTATGGCTACACCTTC. It yields the protein CASSLSDREYYGYTF.

This chain joins TRBV30 and TRBJ2-3, with TRBD2 matching over 11 bases. V dropped 4 bases and J dropped 4; count of bases not matched to a gene: 4. This CDR3 has 14 amino acids. Germline V gives CDR1 GTSNPN, CDR2 SVGIG (reference sequence). CDR3: CAWNLAGGSDTQYF. CDR3 DNA sequence: TGTGCCTGGAATCTAGCGGGGGGCTCAGATACGCAGTATTTT.

V is TRBV4-3 and J is TRBJ1-5; no firm D call. Germline loops: CDR1 LGHNA, CDR2 YSLEER. The CDR3 runs to 18 residues. Between the trimmed V and J ends, which lost 0 bases and 1 base, there was a span of 16 bases. The CDR3 protein is CASSQELKISASNQPQHF. In DNA, the CDR3 is TGCGCCAGCAGCCAAGAATTAAAGATAAGCGCGAGCAATCAGCCCCAGCATTTT.

This chain connects TRBV7-9 to TRBJ2-4; 7 positions agree with TRBD1. CDR1 and CDR2 from the germline V gene are SEHNR and FQNEAQ (reference sequence). V shed 3 bases and J 6 bases; nucleotides not matched to a gene: 2. This CDR3 comprises 13 residues. For the CDR3, the DNA is TGTGCCAGCAGCTTGTGGGACAGAAACATTCAGTACTTC. Its protein product is CASSLWDRNIQYF.

This clone was counted a few times. The gene calls are TRBV19 and TRBJ1-5; TRBD1 matches 7 bases. This CDR3 is built from 15 residues. Per germline, CDR1 LNHDA and CDR2 SQIVND (reference sequence). V lost 4 bases to trimming and J lost 3 bases; unmatched junction nucleotides: 6. CDR3 in amino acids: CASSNRGGLNQPQHF. In nucleotides, the CDR3 is TGTGCCAGTAGTAATCGAGGGGGCCTCAATCAGCCCCAGCATTTT.

The chain recombines TRBV30 with TRBJ1-2, with 10 bases aligning to TRBD1. The CDR3 length is 14 residues. V shed 3 bases and J 6 bases; nucleotides not matched to a gene: 7. CDR1 GTSNPN and CDR2 SVGIG come from the germline V gene (reference sequence). The CDR3 DNA is TGTGCCTGGAGAGGGGGACAGGGGTCGAATGGCTACACCTTC. This sequence encodes CAWRGGQGSNGYTF.

This chain connects TRBV5-6 to TRBJ1-2; TRBD1 agrees at 9 bases. The junction had 14 bases not matched to a gene; V was cut back by 1 base and J by 4 bases. The CDR3 loop spans 18 amino acids. CDR1 and CDR2 from the germline V gene are SGHDT and YYEEEE. The CDR3 bases are TGTGCCAGCAGCTTGACAGGGGGCGTTAACCAACGCGGCTATGGCTACACCTTC. Translated: CASSLTGGVNQRGYGYTF.

J is TRBJ2-3 and V is TRBV7-6; D unresolved. Per germline, CDR1 SGHVS and CDR2 FNYEAQ. Trimming took off 0 bases at V and 2 bases at J, with 9 bases between the two ends. The CDR3 extends over 15 amino acids. CDR3 in DNA: TGTGCCAGCAGCTTAGCGGGCAGCAACACAGATACGCAGTATTTT. This gives the protein CASSLAGSNTDTQYF.

This clone was picked up a small number of times. The chain uses TRBV6-5 and TRBJ1-2; D is unresolved. The V gene lost 1 base and the J gene lost 2 bases, with 5 bases spanning the gap. CDR1 and CDR2 (germline): MNHEY, SVGAGI. This CDR3 has 13 amino acids. The CDR3 sequence: CASSYYRNYGYTF. CDR3 coding DNA: TGTGCCAGCAGTTACTACAGAAACTATGGCTACACCTTC.

J is TRBJ2-7 and V is TRBV7-2; 8 nucleotides align to TRBD1. The CDR3 runs 16 residues. Germline V gene data show CDR1 as SGHTA and CDR2 as FQGNSA. After removal of 0 bases from V and 0 bases from J, the junction contained 4 bases not matched to a gene. CDR3 DNA: TGTGCCAGCAGCTTAGCGGGGACAGGTCGCTCCTACGAGCAGTACTTC. The encoded protein is CASSLAGTGRSYEQYF.

The CDR3 DNA reads TGTGCCAGCAGCGACCGGGACAGAGCCTACGAGCAGTACTTC. Its protein is CASSDRDRAYEQYF. This chain connects TRBV7-9 to TRBJ2-7; 7 nucleotides line up with TRBD1. V trimming: 5 bases; J trimming: 2 bases; junction bases outside the gene matches: 6. The CDR3 consists of 14 residues. CDR1 and CDR2 from the germline V gene are SEHNR and FQNEAQ (reference sequence).

The chain couples TRBV6-6 to TRBJ1-1; D unresolved. V lost 2 bases and J lost 3, with 10 bases in between. Germline CDR1 reads MNHNY; CDR2 reads SVGAGI (reference sequence). This CDR3 is built from 14 residues. CDR3: CASSYVGQDTEAFF. The CDR3 bases are TGTGCCAGCAGTTACGTCGGTCAGGACACTGAAGCTTTCTTT.

This clone was recorded only once. The V gene is TRBV29-1, the J gene TRBJ2-1; no firm D call. Germline-derived CDR1 and CDR2 are SQVTM and ANQGSEA. Deletions cut 4 bases from V and 0 bases from J, with 13 bases between. The CDR3 has 15 amino acids. CDR3 nucleotides: TGCAGCGTTGTTGGGCTACAGAGCTCCTACAATGAGCAGTTCTTC. This encodes CSVVGLQSSYNEQFF.

V gene TRBV7-8 combines with J gene TRBJ2-1; 13 bases are shared with TRBD2. This CDR3 has 17 residues. The germline gives CDR1 SGHVS, CDR2 FQNEAQ. V shed 5 bases, J shed 5 bases, and the junction held 9 bases outside the gene matches. In DNA form, the CDR3 reads TGTGCCAGCAGCGTAAGACTAGCGGGAGGCCTAAACAATGAGCAGTTCTTC. Amino acids: CASSVRLAGGLNNEQFF. Full variable domain (missing parts from reference TRBV7-8 and TRBJ2-1): GAGVSQSPRYKVAKRGQDVALRCDPISGHVSLFWYQQALGQGPEFLTYFQNEAQLDKSGLPSDRFFAERPEGSVSTLKIQRTQQEDSAVYLCASSVRLAGGLNNEQFFGPGTRLTVL.